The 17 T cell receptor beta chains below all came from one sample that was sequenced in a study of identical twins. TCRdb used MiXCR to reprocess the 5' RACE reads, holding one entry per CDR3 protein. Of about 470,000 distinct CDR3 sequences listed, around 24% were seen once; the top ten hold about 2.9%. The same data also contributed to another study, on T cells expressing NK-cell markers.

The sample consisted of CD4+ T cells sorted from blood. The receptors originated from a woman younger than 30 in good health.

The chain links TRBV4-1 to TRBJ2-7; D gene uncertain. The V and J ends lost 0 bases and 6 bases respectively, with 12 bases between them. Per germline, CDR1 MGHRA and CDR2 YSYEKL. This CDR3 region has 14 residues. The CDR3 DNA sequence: TGCGCCAGCAGCCAAGATCGAGTGGTTGCCGAGCAGTACTTC. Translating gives CASSQDRVVAEQYF.

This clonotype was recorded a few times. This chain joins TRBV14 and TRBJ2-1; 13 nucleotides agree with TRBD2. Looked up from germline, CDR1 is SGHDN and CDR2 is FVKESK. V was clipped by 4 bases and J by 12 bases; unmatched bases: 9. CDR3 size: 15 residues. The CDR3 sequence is CASSRGLAGVFVQFF. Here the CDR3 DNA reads TGTGCCAGCAGCCGAGGACTAGCGGGAGTGTTCGTGCAGTTCTTC.

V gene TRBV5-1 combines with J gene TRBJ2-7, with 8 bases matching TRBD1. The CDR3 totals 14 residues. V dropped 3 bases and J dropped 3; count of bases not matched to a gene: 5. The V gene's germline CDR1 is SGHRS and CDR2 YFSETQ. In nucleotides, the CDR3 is TGCGCCAGCAGCTGGACAGGGATAGGCTACGAGCAGTACTTC. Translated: CASSWTGIGYEQYF.

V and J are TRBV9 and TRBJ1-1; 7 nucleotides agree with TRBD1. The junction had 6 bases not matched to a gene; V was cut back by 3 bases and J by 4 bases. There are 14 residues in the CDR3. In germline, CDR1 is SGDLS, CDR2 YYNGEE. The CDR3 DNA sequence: TGTGCCAGCAGCGCGAGGGGGCTCGGCACTGAAGCTTTCTTT. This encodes CASSARGLGTEAFF.

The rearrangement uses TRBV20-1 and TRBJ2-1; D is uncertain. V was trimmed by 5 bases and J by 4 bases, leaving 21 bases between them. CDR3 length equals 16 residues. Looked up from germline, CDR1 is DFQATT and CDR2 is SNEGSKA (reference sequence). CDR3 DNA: TGCAGTGCTTGGATTCGACCCCCTAGGAGATACAATGAGCAGTTCTTC. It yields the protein CSAWIRPPRRYNEQFF.

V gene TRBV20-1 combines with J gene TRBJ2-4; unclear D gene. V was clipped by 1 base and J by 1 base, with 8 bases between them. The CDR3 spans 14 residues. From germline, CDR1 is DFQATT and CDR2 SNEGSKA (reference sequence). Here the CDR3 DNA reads TGCAGTGCTAGAGCCTTCGGGGCCAAAAACATTCAGTACTTC. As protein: CSARAFGAKNIQYF.

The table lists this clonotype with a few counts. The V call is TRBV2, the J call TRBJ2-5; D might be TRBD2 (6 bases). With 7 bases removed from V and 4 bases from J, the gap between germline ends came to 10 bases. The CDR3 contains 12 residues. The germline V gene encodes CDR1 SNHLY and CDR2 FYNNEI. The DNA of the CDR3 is TGTGCCAGCAACGGGAGAGGAGAGACCCAGTACTTC. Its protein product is CASNGRGETQYF.

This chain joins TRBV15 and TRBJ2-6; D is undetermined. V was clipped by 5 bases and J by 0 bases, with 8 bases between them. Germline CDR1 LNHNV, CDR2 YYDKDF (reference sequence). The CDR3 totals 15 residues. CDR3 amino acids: CATSPLSSGANVLTF. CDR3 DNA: TGTGCCACCAGCCCGTTGAGCTCTGGGGCCAACGTCCTGACTTTC.

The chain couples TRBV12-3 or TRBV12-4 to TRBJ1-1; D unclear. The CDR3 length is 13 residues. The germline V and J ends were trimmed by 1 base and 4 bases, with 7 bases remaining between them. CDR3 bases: TGTGCCAGCAGTTTAGGGAGTCGCACTGAAGCTTTCTTT. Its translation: CASSLGSRTEAFF.

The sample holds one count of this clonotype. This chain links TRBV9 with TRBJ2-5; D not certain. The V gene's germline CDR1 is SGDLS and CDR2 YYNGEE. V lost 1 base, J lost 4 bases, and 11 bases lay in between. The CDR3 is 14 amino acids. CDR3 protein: CASSVRSGGETQYF. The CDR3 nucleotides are TGTGCCAGCAGCGTAAGGTCGGGTGGAGAGACCCAGTACTTC.

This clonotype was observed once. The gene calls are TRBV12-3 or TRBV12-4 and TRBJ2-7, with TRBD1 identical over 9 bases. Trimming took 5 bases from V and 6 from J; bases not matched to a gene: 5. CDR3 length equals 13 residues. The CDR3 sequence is CASSPGTGSEQYF. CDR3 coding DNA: TGTGCCAGCAGTCCCGGGACAGGGTCCGAGCAGTACTTC.

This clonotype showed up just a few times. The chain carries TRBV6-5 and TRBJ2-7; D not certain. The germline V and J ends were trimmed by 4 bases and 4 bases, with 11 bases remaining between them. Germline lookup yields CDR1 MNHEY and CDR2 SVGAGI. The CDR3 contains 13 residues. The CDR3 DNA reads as TGTGCCAGCAGTTTCGGGCGCAGGTACGAGCAGTACTTC. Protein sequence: CASSFGRRYEQYF.

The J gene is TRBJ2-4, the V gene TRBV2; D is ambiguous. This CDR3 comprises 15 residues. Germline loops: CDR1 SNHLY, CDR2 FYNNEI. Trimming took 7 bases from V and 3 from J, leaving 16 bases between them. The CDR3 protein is CASTLRLAGKNIQYF. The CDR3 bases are TGTGCCAGCACCCTCCGACTGGCAGGCAAAAACATTCAGTACTTC. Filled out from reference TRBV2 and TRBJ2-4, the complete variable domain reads EPEVTQTPSHQVTQMGQEVILRCVPISNHLYFYWYRQILGQKVEFLVSFYNNEISEKSEIFDDQFSVERPDGSNFTLKIRSTKLEDSAMYFCASTLRLAGKNIQYFGAGTRLSVL.

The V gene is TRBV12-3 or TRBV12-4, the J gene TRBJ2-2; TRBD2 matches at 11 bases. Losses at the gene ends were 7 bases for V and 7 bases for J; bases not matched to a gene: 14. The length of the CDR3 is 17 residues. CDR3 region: CASNPVGRLAGGGELFF. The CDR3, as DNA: TGTGCCAGCAATCCTGTAGGGCGGCTAGCGGGAGGCGGGGAGCTGTTTTTT.

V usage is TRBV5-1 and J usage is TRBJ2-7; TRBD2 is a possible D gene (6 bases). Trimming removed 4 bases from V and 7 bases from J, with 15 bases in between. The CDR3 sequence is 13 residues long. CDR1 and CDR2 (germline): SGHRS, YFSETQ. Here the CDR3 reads CASSLASGREQYF. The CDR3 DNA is TGCGCCAGCAGCCTGGCCTCAGGGAGGGAGCAGTACTTC.

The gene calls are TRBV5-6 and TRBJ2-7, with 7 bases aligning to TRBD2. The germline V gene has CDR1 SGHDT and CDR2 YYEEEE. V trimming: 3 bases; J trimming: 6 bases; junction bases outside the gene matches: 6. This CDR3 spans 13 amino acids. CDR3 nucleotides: TGTGCCAGCAGCTACTGGGAGGGTCGCGAGCAGTACTTC. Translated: CASSYWEGREQYF.

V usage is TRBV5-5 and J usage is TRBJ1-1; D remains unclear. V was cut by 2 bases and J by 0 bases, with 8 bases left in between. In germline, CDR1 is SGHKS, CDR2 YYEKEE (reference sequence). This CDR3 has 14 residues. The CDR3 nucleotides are TGTGCCAGCAGCTTCCGGACGGTGAACACTGAAGCTTTCTTT. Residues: CASSFRTVNTEAFF.